This entry lists 19 T cell receptor beta chains sequenced from one sample in a study of blood T cell repertoires in COVID-19. TCRdb keeps only in-frame clones here, not all; method: immunoSEQ multiplex PCR. The sample carries around 310,000 clones, around nine tenths recorded once. The sample was PBMCs or T cells enriched from blood (not recorded which). The receptors come from a woman aged 25 to 45 who had recovered from COVID-19.

There are a few counts of this clone. The gene calls are TRBV5-6 and TRBJ1-1; D might be TRBD1 (5 bases). The germline V gene has CDR1 SGHDT and CDR2 YYEEEE. V dropped 3 bases and J dropped 1 base, with 16 bases sitting between them. The CDR3 is 16 amino acids. The CDR3 sequence is CASSYITGPTNTEAFF. The CDR3, as DNA: TGTGCCAGCAGCTATATAACAGGTCCAACGAACACTGAAGCTTTCTTT.

This chain links TRBV29-1 with TRBJ1-2, with D perhaps matching TRBD1 (5 bases). Between the trimmed V and J ends, which lost 6 bases and 5 bases, there was a span of 10 bases. CDR1 is SQVTM and CDR2 is ANQGSEA in the germline V gene. This CDR3 spans 11 amino acids. The CDR3 DNA is TGCAGCGTCGGGACTTTGTATGGCTACACCTTC. Translated: CSVGTLYGYTF.

CDR3 protein: CASSPGGVNTEAFF. CDR3 sequence (DNA): TGTGCCAGCAGTCCCGGGGGGGTGAACACTGAAGCTTTCTTT. The chain joins TRBV7-2 to TRBJ1-1; D might be TRBD1 (5 bases). V lost 6 bases and J 0 bases, leaving 11 bases between the germline ends. CDR1 is SGHTA and CDR2 is FQGNSA in the germline V gene. The CDR3 has 14 amino acids.

CDR3 residues: CASSVAGAVEQYF. The CDR3 nucleotides read TGCGCCAGCAGTGTAGCGGGAGCCGTCGAGCAGTACTTC. This sequence joins TRBV10-2 and TRBJ2-7; TRBD2 matches at 9 bases. This CDR3 comprises 13 residues. CDR1 is WSHSY, CDR2 SAAADI, per germline. The trim removed 4 bases at V and 6 bases at J, leaving 4 bases unmatched.

The chain carries TRBV10-3 and TRBJ1-4; D may be TRBD1 (6 bases). The germline V and J ends were trimmed by 8 bases and 5 bases, with 9 bases remaining between them. This CDR3 is 12 amino acids long. Germline CDR1 is ENHRY and CDR2 is SYGVKD. In nucleotides, the CDR3 is TGTGCCATCTCAACAGGGAATGAAAAACTGTTTTTT. It codes for CAISTGNEKLFF.

The chain has TRBV9 and TRBJ2-5; 7 nucleotides line up with TRBD2. The germline V gene encodes CDR1 SGDLS and CDR2 YYNGEE. This CDR3 region has 13 residues. The trim removed 0 bases at V and 7 bases at J, leaving 3 bases unmatched. The DNA of the CDR3 is TGTGCCAGCAGCGTAGAGTGGGGGGGGACCCAGTACTTC. This sequence encodes CASSVEWGGTQYF. Using reference TRBV9 and TRBJ2-5 for the parts outside the CDR3, the full variable domain is DSGVTQTPKHLITATGQRVTLRCSPRSGDLSVYWYQQSLDQGLQFLIQYYNGEERAKGNILERFSAQQFPDLHSELNLSSLELGDSALYFCASSVEWGGTQYFGPGTRLLVL.

This chain uses TRBV21-1 with TRBJ1-2; the D call TRBD1 from the table was never checked on the DNA. TRBV21-1 is listed as a pseudogene. CDR3 length: 16 amino acids. This CDR3 reads CASSKSPRQGLYGYTF. CDR3 bases: TGTGCCAGCAGCAAAAGCCCCCGACAGGGACTCTATGGCTACACCTTC.

J is TRBJ2-7 and V is TRBV2; 8 bases fit TRBD1. Germline V lookup: CDR1 SNHLY, CDR2 FYNNEI. J lost 3 bases, V lost 5 bases, and 9 bases had no gene match. The CDR3 has 15 amino acids. The CDR3, as DNA: TGTGCCAGCAGTCCAGACCAGGGGGCGGGCTACGAGCAGTACTTC. This encodes CASSPDQGAGYEQYF.

This clone was detected once. V usage is TRBV12-5 and J usage is TRBJ1-1; 7 bases agree with TRBD1. The CDR3 loop spans 13 amino acids. From germline, CDR1 is LGHNT and CDR2 FRNRAP. The ends lost 6 bases at V and 3 bases at J; junction bases unmatched: 4. As DNA, the CDR3 is TGTGCTAGTGGGCGGGACAGCTACACTGAAGCTTTCTTT. Protein sequence: CASGRDSYTEAFF. Combining the CDR3 with reference TRBV12-5 and TRBJ1-1 gives the whole variable domain DARVTQTPRHKVTEMGQEVTMRCQPILGHNTVFWYRQTMMQGLELLAYFRNRAPLDDSGMPKDRFSAEMPDATLATLKIQPSEPRDSAVYFCASGRDSYTEAFFGQGTRLTVV.

The chain combines TRBV6-5 with TRBJ2-2; TRBD2 is a possible D gene (6 bases). V was trimmed by 5 bases and J by 4 bases, leaving 14 bases between them. The CDR3 covers 15 residues. Germline loops: CDR1 MNHEY, CDR2 SVGAGI. CDR3 protein: CASSKTLEGTGELFF. The CDR3 nucleotides read TGTGCCAGCAGTAAGACATTGGAGGGCACCGGGGAGCTGTTTTTT.

J is TRBJ2-7 and V is TRBV5-4; the match to TRBD2 covers 7 bases. This CDR3 is built from 14 residues. V lost 4 bases and J lost 2; bases outside the gene matches: 6. Germline assignment: CDR1 SGHNT and CDR2 YYREEE (reference sequence). CDR3 in amino acids: CASSGSGRTYEQYF. The CDR3 DNA reads TGTGCCAGCAGCGGTAGCGGGCGTACCTACGAGCAGTACTTC.

The V call is TRBV5-1, the J call TRBJ1-1, with 10 positions matching TRBD1. Germline V CDR1 and CDR2: SGHRS, YFSETQ. V gave up 4 bases and J gave up 5 bases; unmatched junction bases: 14. The CDR3 has 17 amino acids. This CDR3 is CASSRQGALDGITEAFF. Written as DNA, the CDR3 is TGCGCCAGCAGCCGACAGGGGGCACTCGATGGTATTACTGAAGCTTTCTTT.

The chain has TRBV7-9 and TRBJ1-1; D is uncertain. Looked up from germline, CDR1 is SEHNR and CDR2 is FQNEAQ (reference sequence). Deletions cut 7 bases from V and 0 bases from J, with 12 bases between. CDR3 length equals 14 residues. The chain's CDR3 is CASTLIPMNTEAFF. The CDR3 nucleotides are TGTGCCAGCACCCTTATCCCTATGAACACTGAAGCTTTCTTT.

The chain recombines TRBV3-1 (or the pseudogene TRBV3-2) with TRBJ2-1; D not resolved. Germline CDR1 and CDR2: LGHDT and YNNKEL (reference sequence). The CDR3 runs to 13 residues. The germline V and J ends were trimmed by 4 bases and 5 bases, with 9 bases remaining between them. The CDR3 sequence: CASSRSVNNEQFF. DNA of the CDR3: TGTGCCAGCAGCCGATCGGTAAACAATGAGCAGTTCTTC.

In this sample, this clone turned up once. The chain recombines TRBV7-6 with TRBJ1-4, with 9 positions matching TRBD1. This CDR3 spans 15 amino acids. V lost 1 base, J lost 4 bases, and 1 base stayed unmatched. Germline CDR1 and CDR2: SGHVS and FNYEAQ. CDR3 DNA sequence: TGTGCCAGCAGCTTAGGGGGACAGGGTAATGAAAAACTGTTTTTT. It translates to CASSLGGQGNEKLFF.

The rearrangement joins TRBV18 to TRBJ2-1; 10 bases agree with TRBD2. The CDR3 totals 17 residues. The germline CDR1 and CDR2 sequences are KGHSH and LQKENI. The ends lost 3 bases at V and 5 bases at J; junction bases unmatched: 10. The CDR3, as DNA: TGTGCCAGCTCACCTTTACGACTAGCGGGTTTGGACAATGAGCAGTTCTTC. Amino acids: CASSPLRLAGLDNEQFF.

The genes are TRBV5-4 and TRBJ2-7; D possibly corresponds to TRBD1 (7 bases). The germline V gene encodes CDR1 SGHNT and CDR2 YYREEE (reference sequence). The CDR3 spans 15 residues. V lost 0 bases and J lost 3, with 13 bases in between. The CDR3 nucleotides read TGTGCCAGCAGCTTGGCCCCAGGGGGGATCTACGAGCAGTACTTC. Amino acids: CASSLAPGGIYEQYF.

This rearrangement joins TRBV6-5 to TRBJ2-3; D possibly corresponds to TRBD2 (5 bases). The CDR3 extends over 14 amino acids. The germline CDR1 and CDR2 sequences are MNHEY and SVGAGI. V was shortened by 4 bases and J by 3 bases, with 11 bases between the two germline ends. DNA for the CDR3: TGTGCCAGCAGTTCGGGGTATCGGACAGATACGCAGTATTTT. As protein: CASSSGYRTDTQYF.

This clone came up a few times. The chain employs TRBV10-3 and TRBJ1-1; TRBD1 aligns across 7 bases. V dropped 2 bases and J dropped 6; count of bases not matched to a gene: 21. The germline gives CDR1 ENHRY, CDR2 SYGVKD. CDR3 length equals 19 residues. CDR3 amino acids: CAISESDLDRDTQGAEAFF. DNA for the CDR3: TGTGCCATCAGTGAGAGTGACCTCGACCGAGATACTCAGGGGGCTGAAGCTTTCTTT.